The 13 T cell receptor beta chains reported below all come from one sample, sequenced in a study of T cells after yellow fever vaccination. From the 5' RACE reads, TCRdb called clonotypes with MiXCR, one entry per CDR3 protein. The repertoire has more than 300,000 distinct CDR3 sequences, roughly 10% of them found once; the top ten carry 3.3%. Specimen: CD4+ T cells sorted from PBMCs, collected 45 days after the yellow fever booster vaccination. Every receptor here comes from a man between 18 and 35 years old who received the YFV17D yellow fever vaccine.

This clonotype occurred a few times. This chain connects TRBV20-1 to TRBJ1-2, with 11 nucleotides matching TRBD1. This CDR3 contains 16 residues. The ends lost 4 bases at V and 0 bases at J; junction bases unmatched: 7. Germline V lookup: CDR1 DFQATT, CDR2 SNEGSKA (reference sequence). DNA of the CDR3: TGCAGTGCTAAAAGGGGACAGGGGGGAACTAACTATGGCTACACCTTC. It specifies CSAKRGQGGTNYGYTF.

The chain combines TRBV5-1 with TRBJ2-3; the match to TRBD2 covers 8 bases. Germline-derived CDR1 and CDR2 are SGHRS and YFSETQ. The V segment lost 5 bases and the J segment 2 bases; nucleotides outside the gene matches: 4. The CDR3 contains 14 residues. CDR3 residues: CASRVSGITDTQYF. DNA of the CDR3: TGCGCCAGCAGAGTTAGCGGGATCACAGATACGCAGTATTTT.

V usage is TRBV12-3 or TRBV12-4 and J usage is TRBJ1-2; D gene uncertain. The V and J ends lost 6 bases and 5 bases respectively, with 13 bases between them. The CDR3 is 13 residues long. CDR3 DNA sequence: TGTGCCAGCAGCCCCCGACGGATGTATGGCTACACCTTC. It codes for CASSPRRMYGYTF.

This clonotype appeared many times. The gene calls are TRBV5-8 and TRBJ2-3; D may match TRBD1 or TRBD2 (5 bases each). V was trimmed by 0 bases and J by 0 bases, leaving 11 bases between them. The germline V gene encodes CDR1 SGHTS and CDR2 YDEGEE. CDR3 size: 16 residues. The CDR3 DNA reads as TGTGCCAGCAGCTTGGAGGGACGTCCTAGCACAGATACGCAGTATTTT. Its translation is CASSLEGRPSTDTQYF.

This clonotype was found many times. The chain recombines TRBV18 with TRBJ2-5, with D unclear. The CDR3 sequence is 12 residues long. The V and J ends lost 1 base and 4 bases respectively, with 4 bases between them. Per the germline V gene, CDR1 is KGHSH and CDR2 is LQKENI. For the CDR3, the DNA is TGTGCCAGCTCACCACAGGGAGAGACCCAGTACTTC. This translates into CASSPQGETQYF.

The genes are TRBV6-5 and TRBJ1-2; D remains ambiguous. The CDR3 totals 16 residues. Trimming took 1 base from V and 3 from J, leaving 15 bases between them. Germline assignment: CDR1 MNHEY and CDR2 SVGAGI. This chain's CDR3 is CASSYFGLRTDYGYTF. In nucleotides, the CDR3 is TGTGCCAGCAGTTACTTCGGACTTCGGACGGACTATGGCTACACCTTC.

This clonotype was recorded at least ten times. The rearrangement links TRBV15 to TRBJ1-1; D remains unclear. CDR1 and CDR2 from the germline V gene are LNHNV and YYDKDF (reference sequence). Trimming left V 0 bases short and J 6 bases short, with 14 bases between. The CDR3 is 15 amino acids. The CDR3 nucleotides read TGTGCCACCAGCAGAGATCTGGGAAAGGATTCTGAAGCTTTCTTT. Its translation: CATSRDLGKDSEAFF.

The J gene is TRBJ2-1, the V gene TRBV18; D not certain. The CDR3 loop spans 16 amino acids. Trimming removed 0 bases at V and 1 base at J, with 10 bases between. Germline CDR1 and CDR2: KGHSH and LQKENI. The CDR3: CASSPPRQTSYNEQFF. In DNA form, the CDR3 reads TGTGCCAGCTCACCACCGCGGCAGACTTCCTACAATGAGCAGTTCTTC.

This clonotype was seen many times. The chain combines TRBV4-1 with TRBJ2-7; D may match TRBD1 or TRBD2 (6 bases each). The CDR3 has 15 residues. V lost 1 base and J lost 3, with 13 bases in between. Germline CDR1 and CDR2: MGHRA and YSYEKL. CDR3 sequence (DNA): TGCGCCAGCAGCCAAGGAGTAGGGGGGATCTACGAGCAGTACGTC. This codes for CASSQGVGGIYEQYV.

Here the CDR3 reads CASSPLVTTNTGELFF. In nucleotides, the CDR3 is TGTGCCAGCAGCCCTCTCGTGACAACGAACACCGGGGAGCTGTTTTTT. The chain couples TRBV7-9 to TRBJ2-2; no firm D call. V lost 5 bases, J lost 0 bases, and 13 bases lay in between. This CDR3 comprises 16 residues. Per germline, CDR1 SEHNR and CDR2 FQNEAQ (reference sequence). Filled out from reference TRBV7-9 and TRBJ2-2, the complete variable domain reads DTGVSQNPRHKITKRGQNVTFRCDPISEHNRLYWYRQTLGQGPEFLTYFQNEAQLEKSRLLSDRFSAERPKGSFSTLEIQRTEQGDSAMYLCASSPLVTTNTGELFFGEGSRLTVL.

This clonotype was found a few times. V is TRBV14 and J is TRBJ2-7; 7 bases agree with TRBD1. The length of the CDR3 is 13 residues. The germline gives CDR1 SGHDN, CDR2 FVKESK. The V segment lost 6 bases and the J segment 4 bases; nucleotides outside the gene matches: 6. The CDR3 DNA sequence: TGTGCCAGCAGGCGGACAGGCAAATACGAGCAGTACTTC. It translates to CASRRTGKYEQYF.

This clonotype was recorded at least ten times. The chain is built from TRBV29-1 and TRBJ2-3, with D maybe TRBD2 (6 bases). CDR1 is SQVTM and CDR2 is ANQGSEA in the germline V gene. Trimming pared 4 bases from V and 0 bases from J, leaving 11 bases between. The CDR3 runs 14 residues. The CDR3 sequence is CSVVGGVSTDTQYF. The CDR3 coding sequence is TGCAGCGTTGTAGGAGGGGTTAGCACAGATACGCAGTATTTT.

This clonotype was seen a handful of times. One junction end disagrees with the germline gene, perhaps due to a read error. V is TRBV7-6 and J is TRBJ2-5; D not certain. Looked up from germline, CDR1 is SGHVS and CDR2 is FNYEAQ. CDR3 length equals 17 residues. CDR3 in amino acids: CASSPQLLGRNQETQYF. The CDR3 nucleotides read TGTGCTAGCAGCCCGCAACTCCTCGGGCGGAACCAAGAGACCCAGTACTTC.